This TCR beta chain is from a study of blood T cell repertoires in COVID-19. Whole-study context: Researchers got acute and convalescent COVID-19 samples from the United States, Italy and Spain.

J lost 2 bases, V lost 4 bases, and 10 bases had no gene match. Per germline, CDR1 SGHDT and CDR2 YYEEEE. The CDR3 is 17 residues long. The assay was immunoSEQ multiplex PCR, and TCRdb's table has in-frame clones only and misses some. The table has about 34,000 clones, 93% seen once. The sequence was collected from a human donor in a cohort sampled during active COVID-19. Sample: peripheral blood. The V and J genes are TRBV5-6 and TRBJ1-5; 9 bases line up with TRBD1. The CDR3 DNA sequence: TGTGCCAGCAGCCTGTGGGACAGGGTAGGTGGCAATCAGCCCCAGCATTTT. Its translation is CASSLWDRVGGNQPQHF.